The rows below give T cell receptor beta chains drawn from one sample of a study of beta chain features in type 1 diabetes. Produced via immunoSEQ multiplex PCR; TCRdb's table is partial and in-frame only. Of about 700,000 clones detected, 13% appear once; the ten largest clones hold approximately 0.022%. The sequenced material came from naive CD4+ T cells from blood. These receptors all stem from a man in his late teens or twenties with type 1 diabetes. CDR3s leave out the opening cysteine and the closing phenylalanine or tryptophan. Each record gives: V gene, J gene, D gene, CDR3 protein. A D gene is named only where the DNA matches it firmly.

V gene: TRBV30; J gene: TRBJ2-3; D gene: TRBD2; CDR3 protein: AWTTVAGASTDTQY
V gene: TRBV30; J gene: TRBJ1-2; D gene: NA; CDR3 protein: AWSVRLTGSGYT
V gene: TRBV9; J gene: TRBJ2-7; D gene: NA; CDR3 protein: ASSPPRYSYEQY
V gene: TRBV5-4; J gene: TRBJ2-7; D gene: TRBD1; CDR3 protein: ASSPGQGAYEQY
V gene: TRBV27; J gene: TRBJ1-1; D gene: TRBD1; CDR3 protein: ASTWGQGNTEAF
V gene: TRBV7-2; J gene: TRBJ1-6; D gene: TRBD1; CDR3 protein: ASSRTGADNSPLH
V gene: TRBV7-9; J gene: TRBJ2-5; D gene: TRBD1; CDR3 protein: ASSSQTGLGETQY
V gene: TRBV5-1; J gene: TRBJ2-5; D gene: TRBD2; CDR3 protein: ASSLLPTSGDQETQY
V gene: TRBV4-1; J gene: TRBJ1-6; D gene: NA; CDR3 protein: ASSQALQGRNSPLH
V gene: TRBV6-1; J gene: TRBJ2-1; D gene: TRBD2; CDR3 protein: ASRLAAGNEQF
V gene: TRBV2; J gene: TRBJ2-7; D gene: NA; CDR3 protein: ASSVAGYEQY
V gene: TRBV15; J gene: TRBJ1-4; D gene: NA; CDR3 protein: ATSREHPGGFNEKLF
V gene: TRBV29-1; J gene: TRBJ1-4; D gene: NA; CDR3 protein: SVAGLANEKLF
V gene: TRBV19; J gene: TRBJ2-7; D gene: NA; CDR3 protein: ASSALLVSEQY
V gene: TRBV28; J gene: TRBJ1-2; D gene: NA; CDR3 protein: ASSFTSFSGDGYT
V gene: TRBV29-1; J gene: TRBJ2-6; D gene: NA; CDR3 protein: SVQSGANVLT
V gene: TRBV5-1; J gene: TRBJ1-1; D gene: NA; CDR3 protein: ASSLGDTNTEAF
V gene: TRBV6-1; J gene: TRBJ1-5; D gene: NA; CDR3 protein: ASRQGSLEQPQH
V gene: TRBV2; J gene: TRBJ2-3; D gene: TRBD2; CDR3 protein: ASSPGTSGGADTQY
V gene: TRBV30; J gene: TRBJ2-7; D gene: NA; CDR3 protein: AWSDGARSSYEQY
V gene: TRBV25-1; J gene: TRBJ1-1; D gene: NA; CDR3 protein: ASSEIGVGTEAF
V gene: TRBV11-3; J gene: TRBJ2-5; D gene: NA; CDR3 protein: ASSRPRSKETQY
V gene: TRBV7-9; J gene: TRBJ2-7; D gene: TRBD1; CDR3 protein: ASSSGGTGAYEQY
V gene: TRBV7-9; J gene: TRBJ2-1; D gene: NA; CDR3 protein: ASSLVPANSYNEQF
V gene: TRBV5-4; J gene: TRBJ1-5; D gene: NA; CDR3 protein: ASSLGGSEQPQH
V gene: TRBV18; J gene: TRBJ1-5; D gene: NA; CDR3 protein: ASSPGDRSNQPQH
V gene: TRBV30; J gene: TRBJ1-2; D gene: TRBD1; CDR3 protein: AGEQGQDYGYT
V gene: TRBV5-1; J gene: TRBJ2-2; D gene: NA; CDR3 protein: ASSDRLGDTGELF
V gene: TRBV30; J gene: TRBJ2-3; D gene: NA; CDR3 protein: AWSLGTYTTDTQY